The clone carrying this T cell receptor beta chain was seen a few times. Its antigen remains unknown. This sample stems from a study of CD8 T cells in ankylosing spondylitis. The CDR3 totals 14 residues. V lost 5 bases, J lost 4 bases, and 14 bases lay in between. Germline lookup yields CDR1 SGHAT and CDR2 FQNNGV. Study-level points and caveats: A TCR beta motif of about eight highly homologous variants appeared characteristic of ankylosing spondylitis blood.

TCRdb independently ran MiXCR on the 5' RACE reads; one entry per CDR3 protein. The sample holds some 840,000 distinct CDR3 sequences, 12% seen once. The clonotype originates from a male donor with ankylosing spondylitis. V gene TRBV11-2 combines with J gene TRBJ2-5, with D perhaps TRBD2 (5 bases). Sequencing input: blood, either unsorted or a sorted T cell fraction (not recorded which). The DNA of the CDR3 is TGTGCCAGCAGCGCCTGGAGTAGCGCAGAGACCCAGTACTTC. As protein: CASSAWSSAETQYF.